This T cell receptor beta chain was recorded in a study of blood T cells in healthy people across ages. Total RNA, at least 5 micrograms per sample, was extracted from PBMCs. General study findings and limits: Bulk PBMC profiling left naive and antigen-experienced comparisons inconclusive. Diversity figures derived from one million T cells were judged to underestimate the true value. CMV status of donors was unknown, possibly confounding expanded clonotype changes.

The second PCR ran roughly 7 to 12 cycles with a sample-barcoded 5' primer and J-beta primers. TCRdb processed the 5' RACE reads anew with MiXCR; each CDR3 protein has one entry. This table holds about 580,000 distinct CDR3 sequences, around half found once. Germline lookup yields CDR1 SGHNT and CDR2 YYREEE (reference sequence). This CDR3 is 14 amino acids long. Unmatched junction bases numbered 12, after V lost 10 bases and J lost 5 bases. With respect to this clonotype: Its antigen is undetermined.

This receptor was taken from a man older than 75 in good health. The rearrangement links TRBV5-4 to TRBJ2-5; 9 bases agree with TRBD2. Specimen: blood. CDR3 sequence (DNA): TGTGCCGGAGGGGCTAGCGGGACGGCGGAGACCCAGTACTTC. Translated: CAGGASGTAETQYF.